A selection of T cell receptor beta chains follows, all from one sample in a study of radiation and T cells in renal cell carcinoma. TCRdb's copy holds only in-frame clones and misses some; the assay was immunoSEQ multiplex PCR. The sample carries 100,000 to 150,000 clones, approximately 78% recorded once. Sequences were derived from blood, sampled from a patient whose treatment included radiotherapy and nephrectomy. These receptors all come from a woman aged 55-69 years with renal cell carcinoma. Each CDR3 is given with its conserved first and last residue. The order of the fields is J gene, V gene, D gene, CDR3 length, clone size, CDR3 DNA, CDR3 protein. The D gene is left open where the match is weak. Not all rows give a size; the values are once, few, many and, for expanded clones, a class.

J gene: TRBJ2-3
V gene: TRBV9
D gene: TRBD2
CDR3 length: 15
clone size: .
CDR3 DNA: TGTGCCAGCAGCGAGGGGAGGGGAAGCACAGATACGCAGTATTTT
CDR3 protein: CASSEGRGSTDTQYF

J gene: TRBJ1-5
V gene: TRBV19
D gene: TRBD1
CDR3 length: 15
clone size: few
CDR3 DNA: TGTGCCAGTAGTATCCTCAGGGGGCGCGGTCAGCCCCAGCATTTT
CDR3 protein: CASSILRGRGQPQHF

J gene: TRBJ1-4
V gene: TRBV9
D gene: TRBD1
CDR3 length: 15
clone size: .
CDR3 DNA: TGTGCCAGCAGCGTAGACAGGGGCGGAAATGAAAAACTGTTTTTT
CDR3 protein: CASSVDRGGNEKLFF

J gene: TRBJ2-7
V gene: TRBV5-1
D gene: .
CDR3 length: 15
clone size: .
CDR3 DNA: TGCGCCAGCAGCCTTCAGTCCGGGAGCCCAAACGAGCAGTACTTC
CDR3 protein: CASSLQSGSPNEQYF

J gene: TRBJ2-7
V gene: TRBV14
D gene: .
CDR3 length: 16
clone size: .
CDR3 DNA: TGTGCCAGCAGCCAAGATGAGAGGATGGGCTCCTACGAGCAGTACTTC
CDR3 protein: CASSQDERMGSYEQYF

J gene: TRBJ1-6
V gene: TRBV9
D gene: .
CDR3 length: 14
clone size: .
CDR3 DNA: TGTGCCAGCAGTGAAGGGGGATCGGGATCACCCCTCCACTTT
CDR3 protein: CASSEGGSGSPLHF

J gene: TRBJ2-5
V gene: TRBV5-1
D gene: .
CDR3 length: 14
clone size: .
CDR3 DNA: TGCGCCAGCAGCACCGGCAGGACCCAAGAGACCCAGTACTTC
CDR3 protein: CASSTGRTQETQYF

J gene: TRBJ2-1
V gene: TRBV10-2
D gene: TRBD1
CDR3 length: 14
clone size: .
CDR3 DNA: TGCGCCAGCATGCGGGCAGGGGGTGGCAATGAGCAGTTCTTC
CDR3 protein: CASMRAGGGNEQFF

J gene: TRBJ2-2
V gene: TRBV11-3
D gene: .
CDR3 length: 13
clone size: .
CDR3 DNA: TGTGCCAGCAGCGCCTATGACACCGGGGAGCTGTTTTTT
CDR3 protein: CASSAYDTGELFF

J gene: TRBJ2-5
V gene: TRBV13
D gene: .
CDR3 length: 14
clone size: .
CDR3 DNA: TGTGCCAGCAGCCCAGGGACTCCGCAAGAGACCCAGTACTTC
CDR3 protein: CASSPGTPQETQYF

J gene: TRBJ1-2
V gene: TRBV9
D gene: .
CDR3 length: 12
clone size: .
CDR3 DNA: TGTGCCAGCCTGGGGGCAAGCTATGGCTACACCTTC
CDR3 protein: CASLGASYGYTF

J gene: TRBJ1-2
V gene: TRBV30
D gene: .
CDR3 length: 13
clone size: few
CDR3 DNA: TGTGCCTGGAGCCCCCGGGCCCCTTATGGCTACACCTTC
CDR3 protein: CAWSPRAPYGYTF

J gene: TRBJ1-1
V gene: TRBV6-1
D gene: .
CDR3 length: 8
clone size: .
CDR3 DNA: TGTGCCAGCAGTGAAGCTTTCTTT
CDR3 protein: CASSEAFF

J gene: TRBJ2-1
V gene: TRBV5-1
D gene: TRBD2
CDR3 length: 20
clone size: .
CDR3 DNA: TGCGCCAGCAGCTTGGCCACTATTACGGAGCGGGAGCGAAGCTACAATGAGCAGTTCTTC
CDR3 protein: CASSLATITERERSYNEQFF

J gene: TRBJ1-1
V gene: TRBV28
D gene: .
CDR3 length: 14
clone size: .
CDR3 DNA: TGTGCCAGCAGTCTGTATACAGGTGCCACTGAAGCTTTCTTT
CDR3 protein: CASSLYTGATEAFF

J gene: TRBJ1-2
V gene: TRBV12-5
D gene: .
CDR3 length: 12
clone size: .
CDR3 DNA: TGTGCTAGTGGCATGGGTGACTATGGCTACACCTTC
CDR3 protein: CASGMGDYGYTF

J gene: TRBJ1-2
V gene: TRBV28
D gene: .
CDR3 length: 17
clone size: .
CDR3 DNA: TGTGTCAGCAGCCGTGGACATTCGTCTGAGTGGAACTATGGCTACACCTTC
CDR3 protein: CVSSRGHSSEWNYGYTF

J gene: TRBJ2-2
V gene: TRBV29-1
D gene: .
CDR3 length: 11
clone size: .
CDR3 DNA: TGCAGCGTTGAGCTAGCCGGGGAGCTGTTTTTT
CDR3 protein: CSVELAGELFF

J gene: TRBJ2-5
V gene: TRBV10-3
D gene: .
CDR3 length: 13
clone size: .
CDR3 DNA: TGTGCCATCAGTGATACGGGGTCGCGAACCCAGTACTTC
CDR3 protein: CAISDTGSRTQYF

J gene: TRBJ1-4
V gene: TRBV6-6
D gene: .
CDR3 length: 13
clone size: once
CDR3 DNA: TGTGCCAGCACGCGGACAGAGAATGAAAAACTGTTTTTT
CDR3 protein: CASTRTENEKLFF

J gene: TRBJ2-1
V gene: TRBV28
D gene: .
CDR3 length: 13
clone size: .
CDR3 DNA: TGTGCCAGCAGTTTGGTGGTTTTGGATGAGCAGTTCTTC
CDR3 protein: CASSLVVLDEQFF

J gene: TRBJ2-1
V gene: TRBV9
D gene: TRBD2
CDR3 length: 16
clone size: .
CDR3 DNA: TGTGCCAGCAGCGTAGGTCCAGCGGGAGGGCAGAATGAGCAGTTCTTC
CDR3 protein: CASSVGPAGGQNEQFF